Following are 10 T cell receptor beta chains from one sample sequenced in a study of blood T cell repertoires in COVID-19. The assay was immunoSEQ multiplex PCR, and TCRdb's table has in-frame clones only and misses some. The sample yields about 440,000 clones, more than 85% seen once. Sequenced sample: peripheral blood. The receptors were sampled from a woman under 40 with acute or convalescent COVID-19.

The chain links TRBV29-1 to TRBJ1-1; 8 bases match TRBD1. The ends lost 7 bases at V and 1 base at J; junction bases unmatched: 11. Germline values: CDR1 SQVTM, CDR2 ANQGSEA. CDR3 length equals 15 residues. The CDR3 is CSEPTGAKKNTEAFF. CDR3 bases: TGCAGCGAACCGACAGGGGCAAAAAAGAACACTGAAGCTTTCTTT.

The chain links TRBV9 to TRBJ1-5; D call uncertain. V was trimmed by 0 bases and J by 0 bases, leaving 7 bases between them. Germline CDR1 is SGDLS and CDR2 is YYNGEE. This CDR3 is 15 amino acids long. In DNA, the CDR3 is TGTGCCAGCAGCGTAGACGGGGATAGCAATCAGCCCCAGCATTTT. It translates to CASSVDGDSNQPQHF.

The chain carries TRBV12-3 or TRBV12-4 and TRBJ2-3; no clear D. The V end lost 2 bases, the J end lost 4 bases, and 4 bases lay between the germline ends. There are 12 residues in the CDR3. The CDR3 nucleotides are TGTGCCAGCAGTTTATTCTCAGATACGCAGTATTTT. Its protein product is CASSLFSDTQYF.

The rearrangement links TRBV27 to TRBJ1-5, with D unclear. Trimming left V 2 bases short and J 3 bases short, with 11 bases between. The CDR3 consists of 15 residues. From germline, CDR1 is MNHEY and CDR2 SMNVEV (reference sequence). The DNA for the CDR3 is TGTGCCAGCAGTTTAGGCAGGCGCGTCAATCAGCCCCAGCATTTT. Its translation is CASSLGRRVNQPQHF.

CDR3 DNA: TGTGCCACCAGTGACTTGCGTTCCACAGATACGCAGTATTTT. This codes for CATSDLRSTDTQYF. The J gene is TRBJ2-3, the V gene TRBV24-1; D gene uncertain. The CDR3 runs to 14 residues. Trimming removed 4 bases at V and 2 bases at J, with 9 bases between. Germline CDR1 and CDR2: KGHDR and SFDVKD.

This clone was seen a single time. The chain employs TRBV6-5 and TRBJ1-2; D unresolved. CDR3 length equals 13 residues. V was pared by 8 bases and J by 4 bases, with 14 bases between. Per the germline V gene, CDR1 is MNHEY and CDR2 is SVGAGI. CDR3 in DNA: TGTGCCAGCGCCCGGGTTTCCGGCTATGGCTACACCTTC. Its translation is CASARVSGYGYTF.

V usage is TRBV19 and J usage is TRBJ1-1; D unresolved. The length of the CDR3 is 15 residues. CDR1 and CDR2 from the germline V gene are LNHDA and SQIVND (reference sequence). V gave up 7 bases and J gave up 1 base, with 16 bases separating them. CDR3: CASMRVWLPNTEAFF. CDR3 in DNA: TGTGCCAGTATGAGGGTTTGGTTGCCGAACACTGAAGCTTTCTTT.

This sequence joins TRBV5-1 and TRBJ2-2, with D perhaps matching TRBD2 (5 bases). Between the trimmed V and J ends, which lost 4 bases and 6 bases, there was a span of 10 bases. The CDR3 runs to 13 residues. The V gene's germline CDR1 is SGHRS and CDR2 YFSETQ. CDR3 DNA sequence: TGCGCCAGCAGCCGGGGAGAGGCCGGGGAGCTGTTTTTT. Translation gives CASSRGEAGELFF.

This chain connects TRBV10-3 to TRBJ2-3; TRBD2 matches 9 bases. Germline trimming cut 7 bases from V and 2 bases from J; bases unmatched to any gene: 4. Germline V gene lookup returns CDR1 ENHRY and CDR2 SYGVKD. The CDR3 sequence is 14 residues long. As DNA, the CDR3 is TGTGCCATCAATAGCGGGGGATTCACAGATACGCAGTATTTT. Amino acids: CAINSGGFTDTQYF.

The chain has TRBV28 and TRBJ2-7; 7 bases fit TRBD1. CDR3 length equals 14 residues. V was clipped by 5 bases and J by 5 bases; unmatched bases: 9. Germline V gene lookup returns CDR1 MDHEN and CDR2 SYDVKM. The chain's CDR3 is CASSPPTGRNEQYF. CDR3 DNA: TGTGCCAGCAGTCCACCGACAGGGAGAAACGAGCAGTACTTC.